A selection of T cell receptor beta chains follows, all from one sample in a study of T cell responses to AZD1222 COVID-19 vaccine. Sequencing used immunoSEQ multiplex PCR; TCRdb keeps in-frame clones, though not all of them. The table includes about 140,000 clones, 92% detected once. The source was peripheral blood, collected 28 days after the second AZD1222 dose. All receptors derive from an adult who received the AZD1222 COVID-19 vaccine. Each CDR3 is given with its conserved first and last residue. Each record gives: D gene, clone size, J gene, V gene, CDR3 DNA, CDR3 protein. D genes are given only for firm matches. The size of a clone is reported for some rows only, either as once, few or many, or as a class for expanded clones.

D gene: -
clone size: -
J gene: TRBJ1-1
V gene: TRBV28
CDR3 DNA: TGTGCCAGCAGGCGGGTCAGGAACACTGAAGCTTTCTTT
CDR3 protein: CASRRVRNTEAFF

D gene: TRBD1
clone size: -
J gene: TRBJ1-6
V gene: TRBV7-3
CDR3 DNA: TGTGCCAGCAGCTTAAGGGACAGGGGGATTGGATCACCCCTCCACTTT
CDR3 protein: CASSLRDRGIGSPLHF

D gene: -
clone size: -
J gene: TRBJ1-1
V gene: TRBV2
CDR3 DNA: TGTGCCCAACGGAGGGGGTCAGCTGAAGCTTTCTTT
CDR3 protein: CAQRRGSAEAFF

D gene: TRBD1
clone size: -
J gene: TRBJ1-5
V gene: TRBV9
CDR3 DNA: TGTGCCAGCAGCGGCGGACAGGGGGGATATCAGCCCCAGCATTTT
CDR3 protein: CASSGGQGGYQPQHF

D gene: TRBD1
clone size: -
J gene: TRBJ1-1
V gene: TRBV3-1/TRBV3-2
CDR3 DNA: TGTGCCAGCAGCCCTCAGGGGGCCTACACTGAAGCTTTCTTT
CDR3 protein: CASSPQGAYTEAFF

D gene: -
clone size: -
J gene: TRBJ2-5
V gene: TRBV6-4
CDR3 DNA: TGTGCCAGCATAGTCTGGGAGACCCAGTACTTC
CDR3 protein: CASIVWETQYF

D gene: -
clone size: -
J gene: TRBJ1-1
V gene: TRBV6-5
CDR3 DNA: TGTGCCAGCAGTTACTCGTTCAGGATGAACACTGAAGCTTTCTTT
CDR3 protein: CASSYSFRMNTEAFF

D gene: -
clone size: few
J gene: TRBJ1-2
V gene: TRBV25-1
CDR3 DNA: TGTGCCAGCAGTGAATTTGGACAGAACTATGGCTACACCTTC
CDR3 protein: CASSEFGQNYGYTF

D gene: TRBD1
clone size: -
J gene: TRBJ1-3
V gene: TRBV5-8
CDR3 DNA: TGTGCCAGCAGCCACCAGGGGGACTCTGGAAACACCATATATTTT
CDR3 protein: CASSHQGDSGNTIYF

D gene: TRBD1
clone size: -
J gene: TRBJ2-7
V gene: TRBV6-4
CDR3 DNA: TGTGCCAGCAGTGCGGGACAGGGGGCAGGTGAGCAGTACTTC
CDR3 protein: CASSAGQGAGEQYF

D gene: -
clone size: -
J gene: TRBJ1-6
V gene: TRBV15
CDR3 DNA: TGTGCCACCAGCAGAGGGGACCTAATGGGGTCTTCACCCCTCCACTTT
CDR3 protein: CATSRGDLMGSSPLHF

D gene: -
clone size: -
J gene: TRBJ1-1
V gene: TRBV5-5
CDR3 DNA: TGTGCCAGCAGCTTGGCGGAGAATTACCTGAACACTGAAGCTTTCTTT
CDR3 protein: CASSLAENYLNTEAFF

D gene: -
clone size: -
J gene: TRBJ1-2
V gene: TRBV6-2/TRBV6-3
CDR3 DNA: TGTGCCAGCAGTTCTCAGCTCTATGGCTACACCTTC
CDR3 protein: CASSSQLYGYTF

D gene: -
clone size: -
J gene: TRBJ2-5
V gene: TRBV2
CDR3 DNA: TGTGCCGCCAGAGGGGCCCAGCGGACCCAGTACTTC
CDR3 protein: CAARGAQRTQYF

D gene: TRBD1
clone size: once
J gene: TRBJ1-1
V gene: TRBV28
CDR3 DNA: TGTGCCAGCAGTTTCGGGGGCAGGGGGGTCACTGAAGCTTTCTTT
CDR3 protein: CASSFGGRGVTEAFF

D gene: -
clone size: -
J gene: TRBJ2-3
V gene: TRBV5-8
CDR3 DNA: TGTGCCAGCTCACTCGGGCAGGGAGGTCCAGATACGCAGTATTTT
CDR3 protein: CASSLGQGGPDTQYF

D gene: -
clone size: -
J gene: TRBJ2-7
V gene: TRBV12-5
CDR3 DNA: TGTGCTAGTGGTTTATCGCCTCTCTACGAGCAGTACTTC
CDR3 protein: CASGLSPLYEQYF

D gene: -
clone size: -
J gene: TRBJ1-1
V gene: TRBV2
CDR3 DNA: TGTGCCAGCAGTGAACGACCCCGGAGTGAAGCTTTCTTT
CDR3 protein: CASSERPRSEAFF

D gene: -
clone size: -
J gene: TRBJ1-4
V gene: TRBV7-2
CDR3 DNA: TGTGCCAGCAGCTTAGATTGGGGGCCATGGGTGAAACTGTTTTTT
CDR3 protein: CASSLDWGPWVKLFF

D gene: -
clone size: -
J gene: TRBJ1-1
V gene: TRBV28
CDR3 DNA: TGTGCCAGCACCCTTGGCGTAGGGGAAGCTTTCTTT
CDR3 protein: CASTLGVGEAFF

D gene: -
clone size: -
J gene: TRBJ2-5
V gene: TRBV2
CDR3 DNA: TGTGCCAGCAGTGAAGTGTCTAACAGAGGGACCCAGTACTTC
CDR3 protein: CASSEVSNRGTQYF

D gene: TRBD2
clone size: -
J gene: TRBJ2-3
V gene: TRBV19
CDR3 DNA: TGTGCCAGTAGTATAAGCGGGAACGCAGATACGCAGTATTTT
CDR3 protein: CASSISGNADTQYF

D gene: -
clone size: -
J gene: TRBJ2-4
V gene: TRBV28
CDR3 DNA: TGTGCCAGCAATGGGGGAAGCAAAAACATTCAGTACTTC
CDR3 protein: CASNGGSKNIQYF

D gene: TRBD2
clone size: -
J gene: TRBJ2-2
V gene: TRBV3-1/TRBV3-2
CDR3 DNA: TGTGCCAGCAGCGTCCGACTACCCCTAGCGGGAGCCCCCGGGGAGCTGTTTTTT
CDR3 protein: CASSVRLPLAGAPGELFF

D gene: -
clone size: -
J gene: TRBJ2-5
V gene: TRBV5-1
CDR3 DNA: TGCGCCAGCAGCTCTGGGACACATCAAGAGACCCAGTACTTC
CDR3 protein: CASSSGTHQETQYF

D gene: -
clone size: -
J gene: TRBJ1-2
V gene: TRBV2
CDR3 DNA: TGTGCCAACACCTTGGGAAACGGAAACTATGGCTACACCTTC
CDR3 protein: CANTLGNGNYGYTF

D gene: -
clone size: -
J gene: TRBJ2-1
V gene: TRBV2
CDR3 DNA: TGTGCCAGCACCCCGACTAATGAGCAGTTCTTC
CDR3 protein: CASTPTNEQFF

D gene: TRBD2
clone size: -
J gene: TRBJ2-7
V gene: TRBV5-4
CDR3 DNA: TGTGCCAGCAGCCCGGGACTAGCGGCCTACGAGCAGTACTTC
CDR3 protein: CASSPGLAAYEQYF

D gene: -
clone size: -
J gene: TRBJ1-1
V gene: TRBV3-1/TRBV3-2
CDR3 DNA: TGTGCCAGCAGCCAAGATCTGTCATACACTGAAGCTTTCTTT
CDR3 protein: CASSQDLSYTEAFF

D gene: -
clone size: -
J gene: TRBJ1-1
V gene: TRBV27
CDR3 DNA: TGTGCCAGCAGTCCCAATCAGGGAGTAGGGACTGAAGCTTTCTTT
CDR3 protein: CASSPNQGVGTEAFF

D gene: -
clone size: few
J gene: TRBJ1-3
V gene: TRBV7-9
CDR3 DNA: TGTGCCAGCAGCTTCGGGACAAGCTCTGGAAACACCATATATTTT
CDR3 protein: CASSFGTSSGNTIYF